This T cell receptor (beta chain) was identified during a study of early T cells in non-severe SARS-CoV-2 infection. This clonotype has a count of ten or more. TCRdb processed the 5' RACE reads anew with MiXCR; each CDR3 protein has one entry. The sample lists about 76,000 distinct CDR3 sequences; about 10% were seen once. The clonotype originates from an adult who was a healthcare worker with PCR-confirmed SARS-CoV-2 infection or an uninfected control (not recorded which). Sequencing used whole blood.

The CDR3 sequence is CASSTRDRGTGYTF. The CDR3 DNA reads TGTGCCAGCAGTACCCGGGACAGGGGGACTGGCTACACCTTC. The chain employs TRBV6-1 and TRBJ1-2, with TRBD1 matching 11 bases. Per the germline V gene, CDR1 is MNHNS and CDR2 is SASEGT. There are 14 residues in the CDR3. The V and J ends lost 5 bases and 7 bases, in that order; junction bases with no gene match: 6.